Below, 17 T cell receptor beta chains from the same sample are listed, as sequenced in a study of blood T cell repertoires in COVID-19 (dated by TCRdb to 2019 to 2021). Libraries were constructed by the immunoSEQ multiplex PCR assay. Sourced from immuneACCESS, this table was stored by TCRdb with only in-frame sequences that have V and J called. A share of the clones is absent; for the studies checked, an unresolved V gene accounts for under half, and the remainder has no known explanation. This sample holds some 300,000 clones; roughly 90% were observed only once. Roughly 2.9% of the sample is held by the ten biggest clonotypes. The sequenced sample was PBMCs or T cells enriched from blood (not recorded which). Receptor source: a woman in her fifties or sixties who had been exposed to COVID-19.

This chain connects TRBV5-1 to TRBJ2-5, with a weak D call TRBD2 (5 bases). With 0 bases removed from V and 4 bases from J, the gap between germline ends came to 7 bases. Germline values: CDR1 SGHRS, CDR2 YFSETQ. The CDR3 runs to 13 residues. The CDR3 DNA sequence: TGCGCCAGCAGCTTGGCTGGGAGAGAGACCCAGTACTTC. Translation: CASSLAGRETQYF.

The rearrangement links TRBV6-5 to TRBJ2-4; TRBD2 is a possible D gene (6 bases). The CDR3 totals 16 residues. Germline V gene data show CDR1 as MNHEY and CDR2 as SVGAGI. V gave up 4 bases and J gave up 9 bases, with 22 bases separating them. The CDR3 sequence is CASSWVAEGLKGIQYF. The CDR3 DNA reads as TGTGCCAGCAGTTGGGTAGCGGAGGGACTCAAGGGCATTCAGTACTTC.

The rearrangement links TRBV11-3 to TRBJ2-1, with 8 bases aligning to TRBD2. Germline lookup yields CDR1 SGHNT and CDR2 YENEEA. The CDR3 is made up of 15 amino acids. J gave up 0 bases and V 5 bases, and 3 bases lay outside the gene matches. Here the CDR3 reads CASSPGGSSYNEQFF. The CDR3 DNA reads as TGTGCCAGCAGCCCGGGGGGGAGCTCCTACAATGAGCAGTTCTTC.

The CDR3 region has the DNA TGTGCCAGCAGTTTATATAGGAGAACTAGCGGGCGACCCCAAGAGACCCAGTACTTC. The encoded protein is CASSLYRRTSGRPQETQYF. The chain uses TRBV28 and TRBJ2-5; 9 nucleotides agree with TRBD2. V was clipped by 1 base and J by 1 base; unmatched bases: 13. The length of the CDR3 is 19 residues. Looked up from germline, CDR1 is MDHEN and CDR2 is SYDVKM.

J is TRBJ1-1 and V is TRBV7-8; D not certain. This CDR3 region has 13 residues. V dropped 0 bases and J dropped 3 bases, with 5 bases sitting between them. Germline V gene data show CDR1 as SGHVS and CDR2 as FQNEAQ. CDR3 amino acids: CASSLAQDTEAFF. For the CDR3, the DNA is TGTGCCAGCAGCTTAGCGCAGGACACTGAAGCTTTCTTT.

This chain connects TRBV25-1 to TRBJ1-6, with 9 bases matching TRBD1. The CDR3 extends over 15 amino acids. The V gene's germline CDR1 is MGHDK and CDR2 SYGVNS. Unmatched junction bases numbered 4, after V lost 4 bases and J lost 6 bases. CDR3 bases: TGTGCCAGCAGTGTAGACAGGGGGGTTAATTCACCCCTCCACTTT. Its protein product is CASSVDRGVNSPLHF.

V usage is TRBV25-1 and J usage is TRBJ2-2, with D possibly matching TRBD1 (6 bases). Germline values: CDR1 MGHDK, CDR2 SYGVNS. V shed 5 bases and J shed 4 bases, with 11 bases lying between them. The CDR3 has 14 amino acids. The CDR3 nucleotides are TGTGCCAGCAGTCACGGCAGGGGCACCGGGGAGCTGTTTTTT. It yields the protein CASSHGRGTGELFF.

The chain links TRBV2 to TRBJ2-2; D is unclear. The CDR3 loop spans 15 amino acids. Between the trimmed V and J ends, which lost 2 bases and 1 base, there was a span of 8 bases. Germline V CDR1 and CDR2: SNHLY, FYNNEI. CDR3 DNA: TGTGCCAGCAGTGAACTTGGGCAGAACACCGGGGAGCTGTTTTTT. Residues: CASSELGQNTGELFF.

The chain has TRBV4-1 and TRBJ1-3, with 9 bases identical to TRBD1. This CDR3 is 14 amino acids long. V lost 5 bases, J lost 4 bases, and 3 bases stayed unmatched. Looked up from germline, CDR1 is MGHRA and CDR2 is YSYEKL. The CDR3 bases are TGCGCCAGCAGCAGGACAGGGGCCGGAAACACCATATATTTT. It specifies CASSRTGAGNTIYF.

This chain joins TRBV2 and TRBJ2-3; maybe TRBD2 (6 bases). The CDR3 is made up of 16 amino acids. Per germline, CDR1 SNHLY and CDR2 FYNNEI. V lost 5 bases to trimming and J lost 0 bases, with 15 bases between them. The CDR3 bases are TGTGCCAGCAGTCCGGACTATCTGCTTAGCACAGATACGCAGTATTTT. Amino acids: CASSPDYLLSTDTQYF.

The V and J genes are TRBV11-3 and TRBJ2-2; 10 positions agree with TRBD1. Germline CDR1 reads SGHNT; CDR2 reads YENEEA. J lost 5 bases, V lost 5 bases, and 2 bases had no gene match. The CDR3 has 14 residues. CDR3 in amino acids: CASSGTGETGELFF. CDR3 bases: TGTGCCAGCAGCGGGACAGGGGAAACCGGGGAGCTGTTTTTT. Supplemented by reference TRBV11-3 and TRBJ2-2, the full variable domain reads EAGVVQSPRYKIIEKKQPVAFWCNPISGHNTLYWYLQNLGQGPELLIRYENEEAVDDSQLPKDRFSAERLKGVDSTLKIQPAELGDSAVYLCASSGTGETGELFFGEGSRLTVL.

This clone was seen once. The gene calls are TRBV11-1 and TRBJ2-7; the D is unclear. In germline, CDR1 is SGHAT, CDR2 FQDESV (reference sequence). The CDR3 loop spans 16 amino acids. V was clipped by 3 bases and J by 3 bases, with 18 bases between them. The CDR3 sequence: CASSFGRVAEGYEQYF. The CDR3 region has the DNA TGTGCCAGCAGCTTCGGTCGGGTGGCGGAAGGCTACGAGCAGTACTTC. Variable domain in full (rest from reference TRBV11-1 and TRBJ2-7): EAEVAQSPRYKITEKSQAVAFWCDPISGHATLYWYRQILGQGPELLVQFQDESVVDDSQLPKDRFSAERLKGVDSTLKIQPAELGDSAMYLCASSFGRVAEGYEQYFGPGTRLTVT.

This chain joins TRBV2 and TRBJ1-1; 8 nucleotides agree with TRBD1. Looked up from germline, CDR1 is SNHLY and CDR2 is FYNNEI. The CDR3 runs 14 residues. J lost 4 bases, V lost 4 bases, and 5 bases had no gene match. CDR3 region: CASSVDRVGTEAFF. In nucleotides, the CDR3 is TGTGCCAGCAGTGTGGACAGGGTCGGCACTGAAGCTTTCTTT.

The DNA of the CDR3 is TGTGCCAGCAGCCAAGCGCGGGGTTATGGCTACACCTTC. Protein sequence: CASSQARGYGYTF. This sequence joins TRBV3-1 (or the pseudogene TRBV3-2) and TRBJ1-2; D is undetermined. The germline V and J ends were trimmed by 1 base and 5 bases, with 8 bases remaining between them. Germline-derived CDR1 and CDR2 are LGHDT and YNNKEL (reference sequence). The CDR3 is made up of 13 amino acids.

J is TRBJ1-2 and V is TRBV9; 11 bases map to TRBD1. With 0 bases clipped from V and 7 bases from J, the junction kept 8 bases outside the gene matches. CDR1 SGDLS and CDR2 YYNGEE come from the germline V gene. There are 16 residues in the CDR3. The CDR3 loop reads CASSVGTGGALFGYTF. CDR3 DNA sequence: TGTGCCAGCAGCGTAGGGACAGGGGGCGCTTTGTTTGGCTACACCTTC. Variable domain in full (rest from reference TRBV9 and TRBJ1-2): DSGVTQTPKHLITATGQRVTLRCSPRSGDLSVYWYQQSLDQGLQFLIQYYNGEERAKGNILERFSAQQFPDLHSELNLSSLELGDSALYFCASSVGTGGALFGYTFGSGTRLTVV.

The rearrangement joins TRBV9 to TRBJ2-3; D remains ambiguous. V shed 2 bases and J shed 2 bases, with 9 bases lying between them. This CDR3 is 14 amino acids long. CDR1 SGDLS and CDR2 YYNGEE come from the germline V gene. DNA of the CDR3: TGTGCCAGCAGCGTTTCAGGTTACACAGATACGCAGTATTTT. Amino acids: CASSVSGYTDTQYF.

V usage is TRBV6-2 or TRBV6-3 and J usage is TRBJ2-3, with TRBD2 matching 11 bases. The CDR3 contains 19 residues. Trimming took 2 bases from V and 2 from J; bases not matched to a gene: 12. The germline CDR1 and CDR2 sequences are MNHEY and SVGEGT. The CDR3 sequence is CASSYPLASGGPYTDTQYF. The CDR3 DNA reads TGTGCCAGCAGTTACCCCTTGGCTAGCGGGGGGCCTTACACAGATACGCAGTATTTT.